The 17 T cell receptor beta chains in this list originate from one sample, sequenced in a study of metastatic and nonmetastatic thyroid tumors. No patient received treatment before thyroid surgery. Via MiXCR, TCRdb re-called the PCR reads. This table holds some 21,000 clones, about a quarter found once. Sequencing used tumor tissue. Every receptor here comes from a female donor with papillary thyroid cancer or a benign thyroid nodule (not recorded which). Some clones in this sample may be carry-over from other donors' samples.

This clone was observed a few times. The chain combines TRBV6-2 or TRBV6-3 with TRBJ1-2, with D unclear. The CDR3 is 15 amino acids. CDR1 MNHEY and CDR2 SVGEGT come from the germline V gene. Trimming took 0 bases from V and 1 from J, leaving 9 bases between them. The DNA of the CDR3 is TGTGCCAGCAGTTACTCCTATGACCTTAACTATGGCTACACCTTC. It specifies CASSYSYDLNYGYTF.

The V call is TRBV11-3, the J call TRBJ2-2; D not resolved. Trimming took off 2 bases at V and 0 bases at J, with 10 bases between the two ends. The CDR3 runs to 16 residues. From germline, CDR1 is SGHNT and CDR2 YENEEA. This CDR3 is CASSLSAGTNTGELFF. CDR3 sequence (DNA): TGTGCCAGCAGCTTATCGGCAGGAACGAACACCGGGGAGCTGTTTTTT.

Judged by abundance, this clone is medium-sized. The chain is built from TRBV12-3 or TRBV12-4 and TRBJ1-5, with D unresolved. The V gene lost 0 bases and the J gene lost 7 bases, with 10 bases spanning the gap. The CDR3 runs to 14 residues. The CDR3 DNA is TGTGCCAGCAGTTTAGCCGGGTATGGCCAGCCCCAGCATTTT. Translation: CASSLAGYGQPQHF.

On this clone itself: At one boundary the junction diverges from the germline segment, which might be a read error. This chain uses TRBV12-3 or TRBV12-4 with TRBJ2-1; TRBD1 might be the D (6 bases). The CDR3 loop spans 16 amino acids. DNA of the CDR3: TGTGCCAGCAGTTCGACAGGTGCGCAGGGCTACAATGAGCACTTCTTC. It yields the protein CASSSTGAQGYNEHFF.

This clone is classed as medium-sized. V gene TRBV24-1 combines with J gene TRBJ2-2; 10 nucleotides agree with TRBD2. Germline V gene data show CDR1 as KGHDR and CDR2 as SFDVKD. CDR3 length: 14 residues. The junction had 7 bases not matched to a gene; V was cut back by 9 bases and J by 7 bases. CDR3 nucleotide sequence: TGTGCCACCGGACTAGCGGATCAAAGCGGGGAGCTGTTTTTT. It translates to CATGLADQSGELFF.

This clone was seen repeatedly, ten times or more. The chain carries TRBV6-1 and TRBJ2-1; no clear D. Germline V gives CDR1 MNHNS, CDR2 SASEGT. This CDR3 is built from 15 residues. V lost 5 bases and J 4 bases, leaving 15 bases between the germline ends. CDR3 DNA sequence: TGTGCCAGCAGTTCTCAACCGGACGATTACAATGAGCAGTTCTTC. The encoded protein is CASSSQPDDYNEQFF.

Remarks on this clone: Compared with germline, one end of the junction differs, possibly owing to a read error. The chain joins TRBV5-1 to TRBJ2-5, with 8 bases that match TRBD1. The CDR3 is 17 residues long. Germline loops: CDR1 SGHRS, CDR2 YFSETQ. CDR3 in DNA: TGCGCTAGCATCTCTACCCCCGGGACAGGCGTCCAAGAGACCCAGTACTTC. It yields the protein CASISTPGTGVQETQYF.

V gene TRBV11-2 combines with J gene TRBJ2-3, with TRBD2 identical over 12 bases. Germline V gives CDR1 SGHAT, CDR2 FQNNGV. Losses at the gene ends were 5 bases for V and 6 bases for J; bases not matched to a gene: 3. The CDR3 sequence is 14 residues long. This CDR3 reads CASSQTSGGDTQYF. The DNA of the CDR3 is TGTGCCAGCAGCCAGACTAGCGGGGGCGATACGCAGTATTTT.

This clone has a count of ten or more. The gene calls are TRBV19 and TRBJ2-1; no clear D. The CDR3 contains 12 residues. CDR1 LNHDA and CDR2 SQIVND come from the germline V gene (reference sequence). The V end was cut by 4 bases, the J end by 3 bases, with 4 bases between. In DNA form, the CDR3 reads TGTGCCAGTAGTAGGGGCTACAATGAGCAGTTCTTC. Residues: CASSRGYNEQFF.

This clone was recorded many times. V gene TRBV12-3 or TRBV12-4 combines with J gene TRBJ2-7, with a tentative D call TRBD1 (6 bases). Trimming pared 7 bases from V and 0 bases from J, leaving 19 bases between. CDR3 length equals 16 residues. In nucleotides, the CDR3 is TGTGCCAGCACCCTCACCGGGACACAAAGCTCCTACGAGCAGTACTTC. Its translation is CASTLTGTQSSYEQYF.

This clone was counted at least ten times. The rearrangement uses TRBV3-1 and TRBJ1-4; no reliable D call. This CDR3 contains 16 residues. Looked up from germline, CDR1 is LGHDT and CDR2 is YNNKEL (reference sequence). V was clipped by 0 bases and J by 7 bases, with 15 bases between them. Here the CDR3 reads CASSQDLGVSGEKLFF. DNA for the CDR3: TGTGCCAGCAGCCAAGATCTCGGGGTCTCCGGTGAAAAACTGTTTTTT.

This clone was seen many times. The rearrangement joins TRBV5-8 to TRBJ2-1; 7 nucleotides line up with TRBD2. This CDR3 is built from 16 residues. The junction had 10 bases not matched to a gene; V was cut back by 3 bases and J by 4 bases. Germline V gene lookup returns CDR1 SGHTS and CDR2 YDEGEE. The CDR3 nucleotides read TGTGCCAGCAGCTCACTGTGGGGGGGTTCATACAATGAGCAGTTCTTC. Translated, it gives CASSSLWGGSYNEQFF.

This clone was counted only a few times. The V call is TRBV6-2 or TRBV6-3, the J call TRBJ1-1, with unresolved D. V dropped 2 bases and J dropped 4 bases, with 8 bases sitting between them. The CDR3 extends over 13 amino acids. Germline loops: CDR1 MNHEY, CDR2 SVGEGT. In DNA form, the CDR3 reads TGTGCCAGCAGTTACGTGCGGGTCACTGAAGCTTTCTTT. It encodes CASSYVRVTEAFF.

The CDR3, as DNA: TGTGCCTGGAGGGTAAACACTGAAGCTTTCTTT. This sequence encodes CAWRVNTEAFF. The chain employs TRBV30 and TRBJ1-1; D not certain. CDR3 length: 11 residues. Trimming removed 3 bases from V and 2 bases from J, with 4 bases in between. The germline gives CDR1 GTSNPN, CDR2 SVGIG (reference sequence).

By share, this clone ranks as medium-sized. This chain links TRBV2 with TRBJ2-7; D unresolved. V was pared by 6 bases and J by 0 bases, with 3 bases between. The germline CDR1 and CDR2 sequences are SNHLY and FYNNEI. This CDR3 has 11 residues. CDR3 protein: CASSLSYEQYF. In DNA, the CDR3 is TGTGCCAGCAGCCTCTCCTACGAGCAGTACTTC.

This clone is deemed medium-sized (0.01 to 0.1%). This chain joins TRBV18 and TRBJ1-2, with 11 bases matching TRBD1. Germline V gene sequence: CDR1 KGHSH, CDR2 LQKENI. This CDR3 has 17 residues. J lost 0 bases, V lost 0 bases, and 3 bases had no gene match. CDR3 in amino acids: CASSPPDRGRANYGYTF. The CDR3 DNA reads TGTGCCAGCTCACCACCGGACAGGGGGCGAGCTAACTATGGCTACACCTTC.

The rearrangement links TRBV28 to TRBJ1-3; 10 bases are a match to TRBD1. J gave up 1 base and V 4 bases, and 16 bases lay outside the gene matches. The CDR3 runs 20 residues. CDR1 is MDHEN, CDR2 SYDVKM, per germline. CDR3 residues: CASSSAPGTGVASSGNTIYF. The CDR3 DNA follows: TGTGCCAGCAGTTCCGCCCCCGGGACAGGGGTAGCTTCGTCTGGAAACACCATATATTTT.